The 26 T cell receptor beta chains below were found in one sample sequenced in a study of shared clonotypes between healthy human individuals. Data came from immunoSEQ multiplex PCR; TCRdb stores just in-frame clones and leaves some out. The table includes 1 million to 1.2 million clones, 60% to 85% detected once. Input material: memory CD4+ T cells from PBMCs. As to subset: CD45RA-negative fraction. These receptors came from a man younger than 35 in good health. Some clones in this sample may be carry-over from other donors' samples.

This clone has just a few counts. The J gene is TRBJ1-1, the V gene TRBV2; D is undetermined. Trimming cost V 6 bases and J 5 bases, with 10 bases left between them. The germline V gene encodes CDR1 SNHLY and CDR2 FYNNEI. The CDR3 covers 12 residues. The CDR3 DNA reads TGTGCCAGCAGGAACCAGGATACTGAAGCTTTCTTT. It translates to CASRNQDTEAFF.

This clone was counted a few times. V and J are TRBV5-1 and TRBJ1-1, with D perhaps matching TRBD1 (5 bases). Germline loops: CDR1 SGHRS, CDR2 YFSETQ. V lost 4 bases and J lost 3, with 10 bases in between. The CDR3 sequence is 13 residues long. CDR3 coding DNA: TGCGCCAGCAGCCGATTAGGGGACACTGAAGCTTTCTTT. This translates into CASSRLGDTEAFF.

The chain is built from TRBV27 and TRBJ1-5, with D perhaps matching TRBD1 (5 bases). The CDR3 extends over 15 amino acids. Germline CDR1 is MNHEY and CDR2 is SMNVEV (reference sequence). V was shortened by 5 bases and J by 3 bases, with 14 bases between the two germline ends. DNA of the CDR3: TGTGCCAGCAGTCGGGACGGGCGATACAATCAGCCCCAGCATTTT. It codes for CASSRDGRYNQPQHF.

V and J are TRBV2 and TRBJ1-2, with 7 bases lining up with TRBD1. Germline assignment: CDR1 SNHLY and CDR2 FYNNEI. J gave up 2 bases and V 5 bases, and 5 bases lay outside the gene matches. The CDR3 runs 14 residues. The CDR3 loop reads CASSMDRKNYGYTF. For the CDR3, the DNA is TGTGCCAGCAGTATGGACAGGAAAAACTATGGCTACACCTTC. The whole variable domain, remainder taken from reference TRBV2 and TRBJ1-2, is EPEVTQTPSHQVTQMGQEVILRCVPISNHLYFYWYRQILGQKVEFLVSFYNNEISEKSEIFDDQFSVERPDGSNFTLKIRSTKLEDSAMYFCASSMDRKNYGYTFGSGTRLTVV.

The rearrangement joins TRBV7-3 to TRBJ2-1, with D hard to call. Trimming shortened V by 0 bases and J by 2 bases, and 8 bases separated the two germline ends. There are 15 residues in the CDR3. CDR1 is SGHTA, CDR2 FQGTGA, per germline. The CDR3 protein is CASSLTQIPYNEQFF. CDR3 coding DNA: TGTGCCAGCAGCTTAACACAGATCCCCTACAATGAGCAGTTCTTC.

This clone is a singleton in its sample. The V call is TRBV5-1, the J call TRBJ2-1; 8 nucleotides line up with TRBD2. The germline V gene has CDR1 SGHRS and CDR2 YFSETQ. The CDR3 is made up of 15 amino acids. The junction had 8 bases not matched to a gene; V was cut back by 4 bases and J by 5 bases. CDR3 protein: CASSAMLAGNNEQFF. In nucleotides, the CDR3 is TGCGCCAGCAGCGCGATGTTAGCGGGGAACAATGAGCAGTTCTTC.

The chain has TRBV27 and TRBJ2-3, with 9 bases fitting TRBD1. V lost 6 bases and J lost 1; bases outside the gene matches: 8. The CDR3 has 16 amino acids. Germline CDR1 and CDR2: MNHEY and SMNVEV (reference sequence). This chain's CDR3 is CASSRDRARGTDTQYF. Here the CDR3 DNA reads TGTGCCAGCAGCAGGGACAGGGCAAGGGGCACAGATACGCAGTATTTT.

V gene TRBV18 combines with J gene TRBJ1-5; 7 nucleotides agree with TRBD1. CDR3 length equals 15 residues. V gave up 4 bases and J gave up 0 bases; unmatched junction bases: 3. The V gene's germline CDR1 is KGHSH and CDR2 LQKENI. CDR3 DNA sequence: TGTGCCAGCTCACGGACAGGTTTTAGCAATCAGCCCCAGCATTTT. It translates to CASSRTGFSNQPQHF.

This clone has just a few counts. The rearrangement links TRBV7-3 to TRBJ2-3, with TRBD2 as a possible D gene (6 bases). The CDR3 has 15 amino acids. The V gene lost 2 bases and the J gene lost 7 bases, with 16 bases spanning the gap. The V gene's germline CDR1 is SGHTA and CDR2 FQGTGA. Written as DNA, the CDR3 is TGTGCCAGCAGCTTACGGCGGGATCCCGGTCATACGCAGTATTTT. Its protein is CASSLRRDPGHTQYF. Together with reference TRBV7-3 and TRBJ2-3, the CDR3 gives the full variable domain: GAGVSQTPSNKVTEKGKYVELRCDPISGHTALYWYRQSLGQGPEFLIYFQGTGAADDSGLPNDRFFAVRPEGSVSTLKIQRTERGDSAVYLCASSLRRDPGHTQYFGPGTRLTVL.

CDR3 amino acids: CASSFAVTSTDTQYF. The CDR3 nucleotides read TGTGCCAGCAGCTTTGCGGTTACTAGCACAGATACGCAGTATTTT. The gene calls are TRBV5-6 and TRBJ2-3; D unresolved. Germline V CDR1 and CDR2: SGHDT, YYEEEE. This CDR3 has 15 amino acids. V was clipped by 2 bases and J by 0 bases, with 10 bases between them.

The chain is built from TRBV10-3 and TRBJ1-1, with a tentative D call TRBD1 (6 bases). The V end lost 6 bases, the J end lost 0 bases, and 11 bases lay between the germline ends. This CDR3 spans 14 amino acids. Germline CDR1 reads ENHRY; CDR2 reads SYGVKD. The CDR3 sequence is CAIRLQGLNTEAFF. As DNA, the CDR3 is TGTGCCATCAGGTTACAGGGACTGAACACTGAAGCTTTCTTT.

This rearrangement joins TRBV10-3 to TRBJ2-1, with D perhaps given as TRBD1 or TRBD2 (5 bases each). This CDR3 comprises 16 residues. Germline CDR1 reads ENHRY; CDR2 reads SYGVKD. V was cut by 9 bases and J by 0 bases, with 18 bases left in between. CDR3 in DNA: TGTGCCATTACGTCCAATAGGGGAGTCTCCTACAATGAGCAGTTCTTC. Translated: CAITSNRGVSYNEQFF.

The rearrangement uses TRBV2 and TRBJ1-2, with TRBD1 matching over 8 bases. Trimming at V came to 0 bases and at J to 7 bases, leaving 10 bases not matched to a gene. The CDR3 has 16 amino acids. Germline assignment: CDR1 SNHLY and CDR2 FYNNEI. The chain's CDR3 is CASSEAGAGGAGGYTF. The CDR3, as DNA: TGTGCCAGCAGTGAAGCGGGGGCAGGGGGCGCGGGTGGCTACACCTTC.

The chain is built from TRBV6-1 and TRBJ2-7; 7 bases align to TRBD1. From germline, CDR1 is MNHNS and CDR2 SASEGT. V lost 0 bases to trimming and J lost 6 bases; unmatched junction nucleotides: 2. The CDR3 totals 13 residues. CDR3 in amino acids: CASSEATGREQYF. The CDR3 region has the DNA TGTGCCAGCAGTGAAGCGACAGGGCGCGAGCAGTACTTC.

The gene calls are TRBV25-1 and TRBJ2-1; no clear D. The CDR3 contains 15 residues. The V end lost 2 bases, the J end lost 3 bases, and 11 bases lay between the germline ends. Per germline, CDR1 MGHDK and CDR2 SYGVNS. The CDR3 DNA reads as TGTGCCAGCAGTGAACCCTTTCAAAGCTACAATGAGCAGTTCTTC. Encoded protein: CASSEPFQSYNEQFF.

The CDR3 spells CAWSVGLAGTDTQYF. DNA of the CDR3: TGTGCCTGGAGTGTGGGACTAGCGGGCACAGATACGCAGTATTTT. The genes are TRBV30 and TRBJ2-3, with 11 nucleotides matching TRBD2. The length of the CDR3 is 15 residues. CDR1 and CDR2 from the germline V gene are GTSNPN and SVGIG (reference sequence). V trimming: 0 bases; J trimming: 1 base; junction bases outside the gene matches: 0.

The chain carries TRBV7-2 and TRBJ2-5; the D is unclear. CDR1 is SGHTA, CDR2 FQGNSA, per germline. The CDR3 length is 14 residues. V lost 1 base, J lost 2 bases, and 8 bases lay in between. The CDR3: CASSLGGKQETQYF. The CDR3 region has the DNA TGTGCCAGCAGCTTAGGGGGTAAACAAGAGACCCAGTACTTC.

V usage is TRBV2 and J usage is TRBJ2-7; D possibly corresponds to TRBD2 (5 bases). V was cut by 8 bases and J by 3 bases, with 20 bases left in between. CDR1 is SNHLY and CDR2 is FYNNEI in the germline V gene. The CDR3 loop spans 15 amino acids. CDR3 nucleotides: TGTGCCAGCGGGTTAGGCGGAGGAGGAGGCTACGAGCAGTACTTC. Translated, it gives CASGLGGGGGYEQYF.

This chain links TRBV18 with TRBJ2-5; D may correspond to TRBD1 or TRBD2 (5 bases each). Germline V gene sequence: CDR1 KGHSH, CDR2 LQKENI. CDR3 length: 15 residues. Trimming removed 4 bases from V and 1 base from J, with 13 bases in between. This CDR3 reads CASSLWGRTQETQYF. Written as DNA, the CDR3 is TGTGCCAGCTCACTTTGGGGACGCACCCAAGAGACCCAGTACTTC.

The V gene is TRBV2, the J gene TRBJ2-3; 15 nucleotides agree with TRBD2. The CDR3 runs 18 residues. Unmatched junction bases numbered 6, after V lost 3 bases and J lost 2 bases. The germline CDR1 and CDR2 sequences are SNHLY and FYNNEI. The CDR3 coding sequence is TGTGCCAGCAGTGATTCGGGACTAGCGGGGGGAGACACAGATACGCAGTATTTT. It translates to CASSDSGLAGGDTDTQYF.

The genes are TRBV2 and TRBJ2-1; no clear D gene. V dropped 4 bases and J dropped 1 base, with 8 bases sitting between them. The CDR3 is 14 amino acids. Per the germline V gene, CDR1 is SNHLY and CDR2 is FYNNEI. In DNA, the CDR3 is TGTGCCAGCAGTGGGCTAGAATCCTACAATGAGCAGTTCTTC. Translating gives CASSGLESYNEQFF.

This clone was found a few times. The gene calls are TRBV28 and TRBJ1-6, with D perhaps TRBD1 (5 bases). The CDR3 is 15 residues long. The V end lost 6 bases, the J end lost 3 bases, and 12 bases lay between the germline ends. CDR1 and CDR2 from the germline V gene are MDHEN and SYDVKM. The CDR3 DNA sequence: TGTGCCAGCAGGGGAAGGGACGGCTATAATTCACCCCTCCACTTT. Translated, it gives CASRGRDGYNSPLHF.

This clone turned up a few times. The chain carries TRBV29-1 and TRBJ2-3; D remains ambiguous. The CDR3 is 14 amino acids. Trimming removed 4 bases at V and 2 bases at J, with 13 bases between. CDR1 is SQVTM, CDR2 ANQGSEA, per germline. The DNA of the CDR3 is TGCAGCGTTGTTTCCCCGTACAACACAGATACGCAGTATTTT. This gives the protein CSVVSPYNTDTQYF.

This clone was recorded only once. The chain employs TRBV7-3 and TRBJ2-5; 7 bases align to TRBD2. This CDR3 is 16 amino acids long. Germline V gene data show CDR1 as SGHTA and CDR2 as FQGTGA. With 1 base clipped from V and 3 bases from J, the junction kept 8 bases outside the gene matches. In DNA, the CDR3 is TGTGCCAGCAGCTTAAGATCTGCAGGGACTAAAGAGACCCAGTACTTC. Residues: CASSLRSAGTKETQYF.

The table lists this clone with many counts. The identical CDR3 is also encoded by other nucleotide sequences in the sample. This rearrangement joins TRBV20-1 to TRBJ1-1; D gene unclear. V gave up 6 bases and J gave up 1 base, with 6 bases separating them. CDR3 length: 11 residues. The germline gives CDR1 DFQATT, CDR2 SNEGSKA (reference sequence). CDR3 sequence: CSALQNTEAFF. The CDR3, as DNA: TGCAGTGCGCTTCAGAACACTGAAGCTTTCTTT.

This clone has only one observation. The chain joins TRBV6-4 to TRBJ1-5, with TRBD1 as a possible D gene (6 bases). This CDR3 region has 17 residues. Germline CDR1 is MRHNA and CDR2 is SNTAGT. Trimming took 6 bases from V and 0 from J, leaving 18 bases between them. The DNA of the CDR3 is TGTGCCAGCAGGCCCGGACAGCTTGACGATAGCAATCAGCCCCAGCATTTT. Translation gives CASRPGQLDDSNQPQHF.